This T cell receptor (beta chain) came from a study of response to subunit inactivated influenza vaccine. Whole-study results and caveats: After each seasonal influenza vaccination, few new T cells are recruited, the authors suggested.

From germline, CDR1 is SGHRS and CDR2 YFSETQ. This CDR3 has 16 amino acids. Trimming took 4 bases from V and 2 from J, leaving 15 bases between them. There are a few counts of this clonotype. Its antigen remains unknown. TCRdb redid the calling of the RT-PCR reads with MiXCR, one entry per CDR3 protein. The table records 630,000 or so distinct CDR3 sequences, 15% to 18% of them present only once. Source: PBMCs from blood, taken 11 to 12 days after vaccination. This receptor was identified in a man aged 45-65 years who received an inactivated influenza vaccine. This chain links TRBV5-1 with TRBJ2-2; D unresolved. The CDR3 loop is CASSVEPVRNTGELFF. CDR3 nucleotides: TGCGCCAGCAGCGTGGAACCGGTTCGAAACACCGGGGAGCTGTTTTTT.